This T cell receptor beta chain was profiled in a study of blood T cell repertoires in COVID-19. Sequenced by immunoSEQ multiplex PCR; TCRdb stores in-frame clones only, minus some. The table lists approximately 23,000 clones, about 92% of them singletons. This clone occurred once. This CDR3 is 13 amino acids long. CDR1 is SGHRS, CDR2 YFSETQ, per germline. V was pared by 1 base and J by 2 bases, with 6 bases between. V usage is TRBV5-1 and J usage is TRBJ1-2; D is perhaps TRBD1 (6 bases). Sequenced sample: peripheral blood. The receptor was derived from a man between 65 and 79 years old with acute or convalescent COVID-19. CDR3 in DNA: TGCGCCAGCAGCTTGCAGGGGAACTATGGCTACACCTTC. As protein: CASSLQGNYGYTF. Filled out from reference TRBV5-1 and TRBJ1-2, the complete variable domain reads KAGVTQTPRYLIKTRGQQVTLSCSPISGHRSVSWYQQTPGQGLQFLFEYFSETQRNKGNFPGRFSGRQFSNSRSEMNVSTLELGDSALYLCASSLQGNYGYTFGSGTRLTVV.